A selection of T cell receptor beta chains follows, all from one sample in a study of shared clonotypes between healthy human individuals. Generated by immunoSEQ multiplex PCR, the TCRdb table keeps only in-frame clones and is missing some. The data hold approximately 720,000 clones, with 92% observed a single time. Sequencing was performed on naive CD8+ T cells sorted from blood. Receptor source: a man aged 25 to 40 in good health. CDR3s include the opening cysteine and the closing phenylalanine or tryptophan. D genes are given only for firm matches. Clone size is not always given. Where it is, it says once, few, many or a class for expanded clones.

v_gene	j_gene	d_gene	abundance	len	CDR3nt	CDR3aa
TRBV7-2	TRBJ2-1	-	-	17	TGTGCCAGCAGCTTAAATCCCGCAGGGGCCACCGCAAATGAGCAGTTCTTC	CASSLNPAGATANEQFF
TRBV30	TRBJ1-2	TRBD1	few	13	TGTGCCTGGAGTGATGGGACAGCCTATGGCTACACCTTC	CAWSDGTAYGYTF
TRBV7-2	TRBJ2-7	-	-	12	TGTGCCAGCAGCATTCGGGGCTACGAGCAGTACTTC	CASSIRGYEQYF
TRBV6-6	TRBJ2-1	-	-	14	TGTGCCAGCACCCCAGGGATGTCTAGTGGCGAGCAGTTCTTC	CASTPGMSSGEQFF
TRBV15	TRBJ2-5	-	-	16	TGTGCCACCAGCAGAGATGGGAAAATCGCCCGGGAGACCCAGTACTTC	CATSRDGKIARETQYF
TRBV29-1	TRBJ2-7	TRBD2	-	14	TGCAGCGTCGTCCCTAGCGGGAGGGCCTACGAGCAGTACTTC	CSVVPSGRAYEQYF
TRBV27	TRBJ2-7	-	-	16	TGTGCCAGCACCCCCATGGGTCTAGGACGTTCCTACGAGCAGTACTTC	CASTPMGLGRSYEQYF
TRBV11-2	TRBJ2-1	TRBD2	-	15	TGTGCCAGCAGCAAACGACTAGCGGGAGACAATGAGCAGTTCTTC	CASSKRLAGDNEQFF
TRBV29-1	TRBJ2-7	TRBD2	-	14	TGCAGCGTTGAGGTAGTAGCGGGAGGTTACGAGCAGTACTTC	CSVEVVAGGYEQYF
TRBV19	TRBJ2-1	-	-	13	TGTGCCAGTAGTTTGGTAAGCTACAATGAGCAGTTCTTC	CASSLVSYNEQFF
TRBV27	TRBJ2-7	-	-	16	TGTGCCAGCAGTTTTGGTCCAGCGGGCGGGGCCTACGAGCAGTACTTC	CASSFGPAGGAYEQYF
TRBV27	TRBJ2-1	TRBD1	-	16	TGTGCCAGCAGTTTATCCGGGACAGAGCCCTACAATGAGCAGTTCTTC	CASSLSGTEPYNEQFF
TRBV29-1	TRBJ2-5	-	-	14	TGCAGCGTTGAAGAAGATGGCATCGGGGAGACCCAGTACTTC	CSVEEDGIGETQYF
TRBV28	TRBJ2-3	-	-	19	TGTGCCAGCAGTTCCAAAATCCGGGACAAGTACTATAGCACAGATACGCAGTATTTT	CASSSKIRDKYYSTDTQYF
TRBV25-1	TRBJ2-5	-	once	16	TGTGCCAGCAGTGGGGGACAATGGACGGGACAAGAGACCCAGTACTTC	CASSGGQWTGQETQYF
TRBV7-2	TRBJ2-1	TRBD2	-	16	TGTGCCAGCAGCTTACGGCGGGAGGGTCAACTTAATGAGCAGTTCTTC	CASSLRREGQLNEQFF
TRBV15	TRBJ2-7	-	-	12	TGTGCCTCCTCCGACAGCAGCTACGAGCAGTACTTC	CASSDSSYEQYF
TRBV5-6	TRBJ1-2	-	-	13	TGTGCCAGCAGCTTGGGGGGGATGTCTGGCTACACCTTC	CASSLGGMSGYTF
TRBV4-1	TRBJ2-1	TRBD2	-	15	TGCGCCAGCAGCCAAGATTGGGGGGGGGAAAATGAGCAGTTCTTC	CASSQDWGGENEQFF
TRBV4-2	TRBJ2-3	-	-	15	TGTGCCAGCAGCCCCCGCTCCGCTAGCACAGATACGCAGTATTTT	CASSPRSASTDTQYF
TRBV19	TRBJ2-2	-	-	14	TGTGCCAGTAACGAAATAGGGGCCCACGGGGAGCTGTTTTTT	CASNEIGAHGELFF
TRBV7-9	TRBJ2-7	-	-	12	TGTGCCAGCAGCCCGCCGGGGCGCGAGCAGTACTTC	CASSPPGREQYF
TRBV6-1	TRBJ2-1	TRBD1	once	15	TGTGCCAGCAGTGCGACCGGGACAGGGGTCGATGAGCAGTTCTTC	CASSATGTGVDEQFF
TRBV10-1	TRBJ1-1	TRBD1	-	17	TGCGCCAGCAGTGAGACCTACAGGGGTGGGAAGAACACTGAAGCTTTCTTT	CASSETYRGGKNTEAFF
TRBV9	TRBJ2-7	-	few	14	TGTGCCAGCAGCCAAGGGAGGACTGGCTACGAGCAGTACTTC	CASSQGRTGYEQYF
TRBV29-1	TRBJ2-2	-	-	14	TGCAGCGTTGATATCTGGGGGGACACCGGGGAGCTGTTTTTT	CSVDIWGDTGELFF
TRBV7-9	TRBJ2-1	-	few	12	TGTGCCAGCAGCTCTTTTGATAATGAGCAGTTCTTC	CASSSFDNEQFF
TRBV13	TRBJ1-3	TRBD1	-	17	TGTGCCAGCAGCCCATCGCCGGGACAGGGTTTTGGAAACACCATATATTTT	CASSPSPGQGFGNTIYF
TRBV13	TRBJ2-7	-	once	13	TGTGCCAGCAGCTTAGGGACATCCTACGAGCAGTACTTC	CASSLGTSYEQYF
TRBV27	TRBJ2-7	TRBD1	-	14	TGTGCCAGCAGTCCGACGACAGGGCCCTACGAGCAGTACTTC	CASSPTTGPYEQYF
TRBV5-1	TRBJ2-2	-	-	17	TGCGCCAGCGGGTTGTTTACGCCAACGGTTGACACCGGGGAGCTGTTTTTT	CASGLFTPTVDTGELFF
TRBV7-9	TRBJ2-2	-	few	13	TGTGCCAGCAGCTTGGGGAACACCGGGGAGCTGTTTTTT	CASSLGNTGELFF
TRBV6-1	TRBJ2-7	TRBD1	-	14	TGTGCCAGCAGAAGCGGGACAGGGTCCTACGAGCAGTACTTC	CASRSGTGSYEQYF
TRBV2	TRBJ2-7	TRBD2	-	15	TGTGCCAGCAGGGGGGGACTAGCGGACTCCTACGAGCAGTACTTC	CASRGGLADSYEQYF
TRBV29-1	TRBJ2-2	-	-	13	TGCAGCGTTGCTTGGACGAACACCGGGGAGCTGTTTTTT	CSVAWTNTGELFF
TRBV7-2	TRBJ2-2	-	-	15	TGTGCCAGCAGCGTTAAGCAGACAAACACCGGGGAGCTGTTTTTT	CASSVKQTNTGELFF
TRBV30	TRBJ2-7	-	-	18	TGTGCCTGGAGTCGGTCCGTCAGGGCCCAGCGTAGCCCCTACGAGCAGTACTTC	CAWSRSVRAQRSPYEQYF
TRBV11-2	TRBJ2-7	-	once	12	TGTGCCAGCAGCTTAATACCCTACGAGCAGTACTTC	CASSLIPYEQYF
TRBV7-8	TRBJ2-3	-	-	16	TGTGCCAGCAGCTTAGGGCCGGCCCGCCCCACAGATACGCAGTATTTT	CASSLGPARPTDTQYF
TRBV15	TRBJ2-2	-	-	13	TGTGCCACCAGCAGAGTTTACACCGGGGAGCTGTTTTTT	CATSRVYTGELFF
TRBV4-1	TRBJ2-2	-	-	13	TGCGCCAGCATGGCAGCGAACACCGGGGAGCTGTTTTTT	CASMAANTGELFF